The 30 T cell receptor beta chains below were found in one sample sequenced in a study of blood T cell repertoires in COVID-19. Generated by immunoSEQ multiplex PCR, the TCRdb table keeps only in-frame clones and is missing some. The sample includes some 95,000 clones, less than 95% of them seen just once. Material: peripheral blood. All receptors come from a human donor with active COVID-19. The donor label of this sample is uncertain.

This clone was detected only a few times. The CDR3 DNA follows: TGTGCCAGTAGTACGACAGGCTCCTACGAGCAGTACTTC. Residues: CASSTTGSYEQYF. This chain joins TRBV19 and TRBJ2-7; D may be TRBD1 (6 bases). V lost 4 bases and J 0 bases, leaving 7 bases between the germline ends. Per the germline V gene, CDR1 is LNHDA and CDR2 is SQIVND (reference sequence). The CDR3 totals 13 residues.

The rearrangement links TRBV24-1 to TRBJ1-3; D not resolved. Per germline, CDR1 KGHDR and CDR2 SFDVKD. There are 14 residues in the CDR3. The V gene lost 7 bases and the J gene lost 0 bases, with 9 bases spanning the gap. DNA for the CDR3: TGTGCCACCAGCCACAGCTCCTCTGGAAACACCATATATTTT. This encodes CATSHSSSGNTIYF.

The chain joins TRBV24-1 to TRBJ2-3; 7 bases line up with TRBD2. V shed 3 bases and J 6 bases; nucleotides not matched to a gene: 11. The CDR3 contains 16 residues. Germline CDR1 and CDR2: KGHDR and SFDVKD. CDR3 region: CATSDKTSIAGDTQYF. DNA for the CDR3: TGTGCCACCAGTGATAAGACTTCGATAGCGGGCGATACGCAGTATTTT.

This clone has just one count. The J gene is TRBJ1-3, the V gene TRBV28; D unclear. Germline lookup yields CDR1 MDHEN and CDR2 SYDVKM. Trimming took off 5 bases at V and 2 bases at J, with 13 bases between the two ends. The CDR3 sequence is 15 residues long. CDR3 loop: CASSPPGLAGNTIYF. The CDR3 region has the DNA TGTGCCAGCAGTCCCCCTGGACTCGCTGGAAACACCATATATTTT.

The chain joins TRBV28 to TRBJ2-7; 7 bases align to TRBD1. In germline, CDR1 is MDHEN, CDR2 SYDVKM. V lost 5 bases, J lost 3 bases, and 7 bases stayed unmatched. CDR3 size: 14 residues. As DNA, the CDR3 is TGTGCCAGCAGTATAGGACAGGCAAACTACGAGCAGTACTTC. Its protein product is CASSIGQANYEQYF.

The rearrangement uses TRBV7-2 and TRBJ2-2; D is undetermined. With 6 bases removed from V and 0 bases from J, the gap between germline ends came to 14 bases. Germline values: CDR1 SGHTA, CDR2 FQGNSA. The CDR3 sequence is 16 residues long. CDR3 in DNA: TGTGCCAGCAGTCCTTTCTCCTTTCCGAACACCGGGGAGCTGTTTTTT. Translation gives CASSPFSFPNTGELFF.

CDR3 region: CATSDSSGDTEAFF. CDR3 DNA sequence: TGTGCCACCAGTGATTCGTCAGGGGACACTGAAGCTTTCTTT. V usage is TRBV24-1 and J usage is TRBJ1-1; possibly TRBD1 for D (6 bases). Trimming cost V 2 bases and J 3 bases, with 9 bases left between them. CDR3 size: 14 residues. Per the germline V gene, CDR1 is KGHDR and CDR2 is SFDVKD.

In DNA, the CDR3 is TGCGCCAGCAGCTTGGGGACTAGCGGGGGTAGCACAGATACGCAGTATTTT. This sequence encodes CASSLGTSGGSTDTQYF. The V gene is TRBV5-1, the J gene TRBJ2-3; TRBD2 matches at 13 bases. The CDR3 extends over 17 amino acids. Germline V lookup: CDR1 SGHRS, CDR2 YFSETQ. Trimming took 0 bases from V and 0 from J; bases not matched to a gene: 1. The full variable domain, rest sourced from reference TRBV5-1 and TRBJ2-3, is KAGVTQTPRYLIKTRGQQVTLSCSPISGHRSVSWYQQTPGQGLQFLFEYFSETQRNKGNFPGRFSGRQFSNSRSEMNVSTLELGDSALYLCASSLGTSGGSTDTQYFGPGTRLTVL.

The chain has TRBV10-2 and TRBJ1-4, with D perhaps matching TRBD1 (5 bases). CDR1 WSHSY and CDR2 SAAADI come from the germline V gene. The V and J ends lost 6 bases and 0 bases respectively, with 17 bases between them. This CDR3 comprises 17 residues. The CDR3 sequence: CASSRTLRQSTNEKLFF. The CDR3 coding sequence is TGCGCCAGCAGCCGAACACTTAGACAGTCAACTAATGAAAAACTGTTTTTT.

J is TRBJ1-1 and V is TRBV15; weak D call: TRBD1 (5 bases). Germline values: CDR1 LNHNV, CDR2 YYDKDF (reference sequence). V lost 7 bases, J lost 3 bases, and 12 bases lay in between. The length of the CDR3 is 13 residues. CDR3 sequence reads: CATMSLGDTEAFF. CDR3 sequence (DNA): TGTGCCACCATGAGCCTAGGGGACACTGAAGCTTTCTTT.

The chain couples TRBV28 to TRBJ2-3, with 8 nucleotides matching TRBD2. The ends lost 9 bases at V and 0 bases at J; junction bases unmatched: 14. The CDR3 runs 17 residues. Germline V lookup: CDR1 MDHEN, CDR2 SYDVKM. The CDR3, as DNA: TGTGCCAGTCACCCACTCGAGCGGGGGTTCAGCACAGATACGCAGTATTTT. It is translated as CASHPLERGFSTDTQYF.

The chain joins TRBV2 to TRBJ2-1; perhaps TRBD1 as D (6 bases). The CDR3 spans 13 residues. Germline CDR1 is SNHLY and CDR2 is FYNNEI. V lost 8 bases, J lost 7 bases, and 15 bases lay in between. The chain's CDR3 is CASSRVGANEQFF. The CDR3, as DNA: TGTGCCAGCTCTAGGGTGGGGGCTAATGAGCAGTTCTTC.

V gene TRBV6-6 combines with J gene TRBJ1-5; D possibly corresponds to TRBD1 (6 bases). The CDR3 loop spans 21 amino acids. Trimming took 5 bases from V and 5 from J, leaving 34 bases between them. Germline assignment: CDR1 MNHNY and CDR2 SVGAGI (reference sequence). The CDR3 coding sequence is TGTGCCAGCAGTCCGCGCCGGACAAGTCCCCCCCGGACAGCCTGGGATCAGCCCCAGCATTTT. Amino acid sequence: CASSPRRTSPPRTAWDQPQHF.

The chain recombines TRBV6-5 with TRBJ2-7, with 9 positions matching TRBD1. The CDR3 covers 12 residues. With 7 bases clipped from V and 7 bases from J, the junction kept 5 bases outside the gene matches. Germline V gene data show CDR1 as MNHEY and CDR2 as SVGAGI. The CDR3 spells CASKQGAREQYF. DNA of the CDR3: TGTGCCAGCAAACAGGGGGCGCGGGAGCAGTACTTC.

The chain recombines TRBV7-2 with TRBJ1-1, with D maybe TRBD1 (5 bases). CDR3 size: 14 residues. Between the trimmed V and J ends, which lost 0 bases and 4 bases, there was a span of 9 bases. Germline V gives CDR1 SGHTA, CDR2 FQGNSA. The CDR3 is CASSLARASTEAFF. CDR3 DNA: TGTGCCAGCAGCTTAGCCAGGGCGAGCACTGAAGCTTTCTTT.

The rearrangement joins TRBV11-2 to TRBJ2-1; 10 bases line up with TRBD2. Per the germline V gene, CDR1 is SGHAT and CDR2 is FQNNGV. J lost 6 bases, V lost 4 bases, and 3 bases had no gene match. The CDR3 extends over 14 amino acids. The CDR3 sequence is CASSYPSGGNEQFF. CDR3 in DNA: TGTGCCAGCAGCTACCCTAGCGGGGGCAATGAGCAGTTCTTC.

This CDR3 reads CASSHWDRGMESTEAFF. CDR3 DNA: TGTGCCAGCAGCCACTGGGACAGGGGGATGGAATCGACTGAAGCTTTCTTT. The chain combines TRBV11-2 with TRBJ1-1; 11 nucleotides agree with TRBD1. CDR3 length: 17 amino acids. Losses at the gene ends were 5 bases for V and 5 bases for J; bases not matched to a gene: 13. Per germline, CDR1 SGHAT and CDR2 FQNNGV.

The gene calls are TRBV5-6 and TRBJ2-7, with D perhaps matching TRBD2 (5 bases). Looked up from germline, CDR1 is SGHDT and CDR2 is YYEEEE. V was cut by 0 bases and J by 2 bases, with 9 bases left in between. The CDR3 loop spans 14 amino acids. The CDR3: CASSLARGTYEQYF. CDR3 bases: TGTGCCAGCAGCTTGGCCCGGGGTACCTACGAGCAGTACTTC. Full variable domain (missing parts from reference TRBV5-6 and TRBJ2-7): DAGVTQSPTHLIKTRGQQVTLRCSPKSGHDTVSWYQQALGQGPQFIFQYYEEEERQRGNFPDRFSGHQFPNYSSELNVNALLLGDSALYLCASSLARGTYEQYFGPGTRLTVT.

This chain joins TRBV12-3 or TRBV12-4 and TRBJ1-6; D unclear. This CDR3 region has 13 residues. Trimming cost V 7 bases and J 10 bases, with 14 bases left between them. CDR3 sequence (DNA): TGTGCCAGCAATAGCGGGGTAGGCTCACCCCTCCACTTT. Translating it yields CASNSGVGSPLHF.

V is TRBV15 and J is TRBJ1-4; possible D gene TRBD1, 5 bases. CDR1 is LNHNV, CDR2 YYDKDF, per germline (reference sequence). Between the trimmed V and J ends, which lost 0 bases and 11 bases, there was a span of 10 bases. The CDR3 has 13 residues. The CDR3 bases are TGTGCCACCAGCAGAGACCAGGGAGGGAAACTGTTTTTT. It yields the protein CATSRDQGGKLFF.

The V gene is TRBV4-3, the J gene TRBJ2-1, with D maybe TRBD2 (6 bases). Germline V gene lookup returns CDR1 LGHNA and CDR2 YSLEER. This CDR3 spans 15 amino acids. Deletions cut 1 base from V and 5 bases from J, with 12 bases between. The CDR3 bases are TGCGCCAGCAGCCAAGGGGCGGGGAAAAACAATGAGCAGTTCTTC. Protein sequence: CASSQGAGKNNEQFF.

The CDR3 protein is CASSQGLRYNEQFF. The CDR3 bases are TGTGCCAGCAGCCAAGGACTACGCTACAATGAGCAGTTCTTC. The rearrangement links TRBV3-1 (or the pseudogene TRBV3-2) to TRBJ2-1; D might be TRBD2 (5 bases). Germline V gives CDR1 LGHDT, CDR2 YNNKEL (reference sequence). V shed 1 base and J shed 3 bases, with 7 bases lying between them. This CDR3 comprises 14 residues.

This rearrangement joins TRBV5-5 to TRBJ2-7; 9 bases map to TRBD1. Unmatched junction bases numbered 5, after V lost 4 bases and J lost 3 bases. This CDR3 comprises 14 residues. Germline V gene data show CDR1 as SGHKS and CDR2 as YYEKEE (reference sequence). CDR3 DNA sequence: TGTGCCAGCAGCCTATGGGACAGGGTCTACGAGCAGTACTTC. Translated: CASSLWDRVYEQYF.

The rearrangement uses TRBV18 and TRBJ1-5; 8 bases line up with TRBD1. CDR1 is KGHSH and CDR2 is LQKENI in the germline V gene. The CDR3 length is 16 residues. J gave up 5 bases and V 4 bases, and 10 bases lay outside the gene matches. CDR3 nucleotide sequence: TGTGCCAGCTCACTCTCTCGACAGGGGTCGGATCAGCCCCAGCATTTT. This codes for CASSLSRQGSDQPQHF.

The CDR3 sequence: CASSIDLRGGGYTF. In nucleotides, the CDR3 is TGTGCCAGTAGTATCGACCTCAGGGGAGGGGGCTACACCTTC. The V call is TRBV19, the J call TRBJ1-2; a weak D match, TRBD1 (6 bases). Germline V gene lookup returns CDR1 LNHDA and CDR2 SQIVND (reference sequence). Trimming took 3 bases from V and 8 from J, leaving 16 bases between them. The CDR3 is 14 residues long.

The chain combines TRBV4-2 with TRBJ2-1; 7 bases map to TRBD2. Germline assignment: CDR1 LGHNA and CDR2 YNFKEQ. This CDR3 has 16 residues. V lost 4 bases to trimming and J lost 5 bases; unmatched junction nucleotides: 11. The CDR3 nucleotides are TGTGCCAGCAGCCGCAGGTCCCGGGACTACGACAATGAGCAGTTCTTC. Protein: CASSRRSRDYDNEQFF.

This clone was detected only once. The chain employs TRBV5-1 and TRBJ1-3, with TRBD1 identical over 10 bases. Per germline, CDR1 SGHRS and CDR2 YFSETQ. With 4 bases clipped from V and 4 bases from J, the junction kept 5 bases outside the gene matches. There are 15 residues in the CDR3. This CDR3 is CASSMGQGKGNTIYF. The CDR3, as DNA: TGCGCCAGCAGCATGGGACAGGGGAAAGGAAACACCATATATTTT.

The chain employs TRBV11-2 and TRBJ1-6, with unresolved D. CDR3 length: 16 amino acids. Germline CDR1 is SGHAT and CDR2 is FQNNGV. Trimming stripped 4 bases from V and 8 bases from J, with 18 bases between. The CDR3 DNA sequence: TGTGCCAGCAGCTCCCTTCGATCCGGAGAGCATTCACCCCTCCACTTT. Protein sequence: CASSSLRSGEHSPLHF.

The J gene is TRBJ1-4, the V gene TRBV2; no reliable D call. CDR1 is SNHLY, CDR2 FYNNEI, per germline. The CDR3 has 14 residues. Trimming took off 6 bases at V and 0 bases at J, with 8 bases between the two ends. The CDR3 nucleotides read TGTGCCAGCAGAGTCACTGCAACTAATGAAAAACTGTTTTTT. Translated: CASRVTATNEKLFF.

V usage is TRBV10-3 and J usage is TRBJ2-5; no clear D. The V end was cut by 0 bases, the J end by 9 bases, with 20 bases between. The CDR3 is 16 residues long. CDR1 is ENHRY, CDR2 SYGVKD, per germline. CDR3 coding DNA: TGTGCCATCAGTGAGTCGGCCAGAGACAAAAATGTGGCCCAGTACTTC. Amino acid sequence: CAISESARDKNVAQYF.